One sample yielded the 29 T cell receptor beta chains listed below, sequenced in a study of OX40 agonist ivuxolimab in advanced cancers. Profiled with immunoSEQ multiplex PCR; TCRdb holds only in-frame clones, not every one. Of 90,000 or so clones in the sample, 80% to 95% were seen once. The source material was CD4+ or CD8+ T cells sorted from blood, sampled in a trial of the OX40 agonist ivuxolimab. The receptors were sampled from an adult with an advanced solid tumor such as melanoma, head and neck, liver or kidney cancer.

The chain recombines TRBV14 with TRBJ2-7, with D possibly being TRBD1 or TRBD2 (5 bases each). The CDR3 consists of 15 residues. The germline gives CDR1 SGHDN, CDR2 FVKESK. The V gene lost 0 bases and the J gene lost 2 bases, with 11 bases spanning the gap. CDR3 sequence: CASSQDRGRAYEQYF. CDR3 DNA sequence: TGTGCCAGCAGCCAAGATCGGGGCAGGGCCTACGAGCAGTACTTC. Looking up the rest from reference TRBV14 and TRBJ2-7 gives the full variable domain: EAGVTQFPSHSVIEKGQTVTLRCDPISGHDNLYWYRRVMGKEIKFLLHFVKESKQDESGMPNNRFLAERTGGTYSTLKVQPAELEDSGVYFCASSQDRGRAYEQYFGPGTRLTVT.

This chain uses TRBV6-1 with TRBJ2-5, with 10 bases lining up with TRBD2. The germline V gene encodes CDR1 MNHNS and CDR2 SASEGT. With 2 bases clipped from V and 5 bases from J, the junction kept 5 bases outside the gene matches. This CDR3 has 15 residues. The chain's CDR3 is CASSESGGAWETQYF. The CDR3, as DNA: TGTGCCAGCAGTGAAAGCGGGGGGGCCTGGGAGACCCAGTACTTC.

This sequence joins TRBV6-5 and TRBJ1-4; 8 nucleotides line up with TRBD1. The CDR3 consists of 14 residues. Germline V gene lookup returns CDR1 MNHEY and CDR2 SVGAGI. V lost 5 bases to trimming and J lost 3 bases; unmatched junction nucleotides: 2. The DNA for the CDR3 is TGTGCCAGCAGTCGGACAGGGCCTAATGAAAAACTGTTTTTT. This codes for CASSRTGPNEKLFF.

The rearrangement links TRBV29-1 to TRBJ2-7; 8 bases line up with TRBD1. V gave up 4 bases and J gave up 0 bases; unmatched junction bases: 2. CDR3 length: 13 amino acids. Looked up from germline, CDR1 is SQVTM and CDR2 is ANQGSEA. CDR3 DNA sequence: TGCAGCGTTGCTGGGACAGGCTCCTACGAGCAGTACTTC. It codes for CSVAGTGSYEQYF.

CDR3 nucleotides: TGTGCCAGCAGTCCGGAGGACAGGGGGCCGAGAGAGACCCAGTACTTC. It codes for CASSPEDRGPRETQYF. V and J are TRBV6-9 and TRBJ2-5, with TRBD1 matching over 11 bases. Germline loops: CDR1 MNHGY, CDR2 SVAAGI. The CDR3 length is 16 residues. The junction had 9 bases not matched to a gene; V was cut back by 5 bases and J by 4 bases.

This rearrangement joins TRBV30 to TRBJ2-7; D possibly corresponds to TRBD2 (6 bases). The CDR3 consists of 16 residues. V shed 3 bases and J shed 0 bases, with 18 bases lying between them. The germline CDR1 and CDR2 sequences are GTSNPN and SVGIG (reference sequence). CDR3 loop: CAWRGRTSQRSYEQYF. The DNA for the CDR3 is TGTGCCTGGAGGGGACGTACTAGCCAACGCTCCTACGAGCAGTACTTC.

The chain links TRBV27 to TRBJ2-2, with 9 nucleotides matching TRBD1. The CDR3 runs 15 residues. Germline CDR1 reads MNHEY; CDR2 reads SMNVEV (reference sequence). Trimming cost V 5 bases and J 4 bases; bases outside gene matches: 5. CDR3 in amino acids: CASSPRTGATGELFF. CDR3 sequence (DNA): TGTGCCAGCAGTCCTAGGACAGGGGCCACCGGGGAGCTGTTTTTT.

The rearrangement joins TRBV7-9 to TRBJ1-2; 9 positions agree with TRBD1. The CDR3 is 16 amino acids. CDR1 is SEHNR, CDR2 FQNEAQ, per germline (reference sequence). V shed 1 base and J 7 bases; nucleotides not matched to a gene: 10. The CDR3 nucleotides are TGTGCCAGCAGCTTAGAAGGACAGGGGCGGCTATCTGGCTACACCTTC. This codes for CASSLEGQGRLSGYTF. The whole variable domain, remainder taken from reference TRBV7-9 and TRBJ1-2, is DTGVSQNPRHKITKRGQNVTFRCDPISEHNRLYWYRQTLGQGPEFLTYFQNEAQLEKSRLLSDRFSAERPKGSFSTLEIQRTEQGDSAMYLCASSLEGQGRLSGYTFGSGTRLTVV.

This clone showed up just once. As DNA, the CDR3 is TGCAGCGTTGAATTCGACGGTAACACTGAAGCTTTCTTT. Encoded protein: CSVEFDGNTEAFF. This chain connects TRBV29-1 to TRBJ1-1; D remains unclear. Germline CDR1 is SQVTM and CDR2 is ANQGSEA. Deletions cut 2 bases from V and 2 bases from J, with 9 bases between. The CDR3 has 13 amino acids.

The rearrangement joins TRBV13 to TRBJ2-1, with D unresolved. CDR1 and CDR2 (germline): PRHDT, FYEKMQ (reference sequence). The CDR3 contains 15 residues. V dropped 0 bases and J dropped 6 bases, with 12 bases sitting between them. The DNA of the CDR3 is TGTGCCAGCAGCTTAGGGGGCCATGGTCCCAATGAGCAGTTCTTC. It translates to CASSLGGHGPNEQFF.

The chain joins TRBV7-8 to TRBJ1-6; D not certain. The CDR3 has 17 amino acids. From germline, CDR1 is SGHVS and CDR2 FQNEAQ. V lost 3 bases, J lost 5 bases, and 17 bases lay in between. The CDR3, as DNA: TGTGCCAGCAGCTTGCTAGGACGACCGGTGGATAATTCACCCCTCCACTTT. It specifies CASSLLGRPVDNSPLHF.

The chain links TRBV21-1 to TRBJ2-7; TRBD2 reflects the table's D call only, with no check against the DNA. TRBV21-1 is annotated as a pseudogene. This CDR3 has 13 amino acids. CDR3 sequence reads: CASSKAGSYEQYF. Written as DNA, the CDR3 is TGTGCCAGCAGCAAAGCCGGCTCCTACGAGCAGTACTTC.

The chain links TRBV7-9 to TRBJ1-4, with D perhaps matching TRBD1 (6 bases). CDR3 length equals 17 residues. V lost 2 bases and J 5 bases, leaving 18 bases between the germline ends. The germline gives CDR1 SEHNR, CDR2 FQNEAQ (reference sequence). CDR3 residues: CASSLRAAGTQNEKLFF. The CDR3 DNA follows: TGTGCCAGCAGCTTAAGGGCGGCCGGGACACAGAATGAAAAACTGTTTTTT.

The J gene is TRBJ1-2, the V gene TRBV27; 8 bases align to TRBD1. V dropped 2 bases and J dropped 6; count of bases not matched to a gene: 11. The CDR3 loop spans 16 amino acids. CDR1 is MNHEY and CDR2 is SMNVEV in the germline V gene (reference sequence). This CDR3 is CASSLREDRGVDGYTF. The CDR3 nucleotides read TGTGCCAGCAGTTTACGGGAAGACAGGGGAGTGGATGGCTACACCTTC.

The CDR3 DNA sequence: TGTGCCAGCAGCTTTCAGACAGGGAGTTACCACGAGCAGTACTTC. The encoded protein is CASSFQTGSYHEQYF. The chain has TRBV7-9 and TRBJ2-7; TRBD1 agrees at 7 bases. Germline-derived CDR1 and CDR2 are SEHNR and FQNEAQ (reference sequence). This CDR3 is built from 15 residues. V was clipped by 3 bases and J by 5 bases; unmatched bases: 10.

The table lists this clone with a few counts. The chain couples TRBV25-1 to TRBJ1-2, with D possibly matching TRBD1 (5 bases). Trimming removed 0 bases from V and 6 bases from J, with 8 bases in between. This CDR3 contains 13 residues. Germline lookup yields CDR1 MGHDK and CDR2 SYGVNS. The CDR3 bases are TGTGCCAGCAGTGAATACAGGGCGGATGGCTACACCTTC. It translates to CASSEYRADGYTF.

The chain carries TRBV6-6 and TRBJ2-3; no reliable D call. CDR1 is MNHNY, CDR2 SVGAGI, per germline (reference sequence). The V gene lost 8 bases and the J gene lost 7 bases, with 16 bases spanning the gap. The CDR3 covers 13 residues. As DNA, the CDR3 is TGTGCCAGCTCAACTCCCCCCGATTATACGCAGTATTTT. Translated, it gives CASSTPPDYTQYF.

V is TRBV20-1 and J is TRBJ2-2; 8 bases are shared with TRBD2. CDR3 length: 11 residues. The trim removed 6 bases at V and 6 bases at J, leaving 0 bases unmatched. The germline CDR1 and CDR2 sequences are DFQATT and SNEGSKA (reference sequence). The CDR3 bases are TGCAGTGCAGCGGGGGCCGGGGAGCTGTTTTTT. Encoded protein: CSAAGAGELFF.

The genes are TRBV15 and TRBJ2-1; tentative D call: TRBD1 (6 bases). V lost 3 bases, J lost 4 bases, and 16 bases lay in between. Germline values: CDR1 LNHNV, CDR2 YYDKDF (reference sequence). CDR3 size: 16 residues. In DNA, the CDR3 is TGTGCCACCAGCAGCGGAACTTGGACAGCTTACAATGAGCAGTTCTTC. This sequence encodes CATSSGTWTAYNEQFF.

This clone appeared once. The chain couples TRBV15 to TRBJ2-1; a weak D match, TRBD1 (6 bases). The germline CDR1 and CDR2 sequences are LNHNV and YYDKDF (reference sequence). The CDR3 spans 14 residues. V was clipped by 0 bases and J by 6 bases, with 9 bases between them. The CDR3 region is CATSRDQGINEQFF. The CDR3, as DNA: TGTGCCACCAGCAGAGATCAGGGGATCAATGAGCAGTTCTTC.

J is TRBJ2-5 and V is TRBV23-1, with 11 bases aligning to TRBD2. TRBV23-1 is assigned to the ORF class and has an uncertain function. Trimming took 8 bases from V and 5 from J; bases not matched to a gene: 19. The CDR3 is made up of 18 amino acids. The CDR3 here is CASRRWWTSGPRGETQYF. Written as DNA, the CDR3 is TGCGCCAGCCGGCGGTGGTGGACTAGCGGGCCTCGGGGGGAGACCCAGTACTTC.

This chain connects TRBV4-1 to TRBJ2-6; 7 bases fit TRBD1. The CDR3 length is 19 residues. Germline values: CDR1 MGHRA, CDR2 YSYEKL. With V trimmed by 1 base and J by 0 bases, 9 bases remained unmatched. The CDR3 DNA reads TGCGCCAGCAGCCAAGGTTCGCAGGGGGAGAGCTCTGGGGCCAACGTCCTGACTTTC. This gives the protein CASSQGSQGESSGANVLTF.

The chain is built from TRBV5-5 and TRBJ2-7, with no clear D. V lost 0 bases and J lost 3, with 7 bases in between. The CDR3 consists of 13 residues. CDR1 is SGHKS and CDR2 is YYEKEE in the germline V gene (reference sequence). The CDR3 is CASSLVGGYEQYF. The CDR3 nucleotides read TGTGCCAGCAGCTTGGTCGGCGGCTACGAGCAGTACTTC.

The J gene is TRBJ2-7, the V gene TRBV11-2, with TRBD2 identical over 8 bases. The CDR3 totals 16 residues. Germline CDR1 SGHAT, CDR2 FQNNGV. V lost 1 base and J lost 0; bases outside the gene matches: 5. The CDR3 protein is CASSLAAGTSSYEQYF. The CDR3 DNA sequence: TGTGCCAGCAGCTTAGCGGCCGGGACTAGCTCCTACGAGCAGTACTTC.

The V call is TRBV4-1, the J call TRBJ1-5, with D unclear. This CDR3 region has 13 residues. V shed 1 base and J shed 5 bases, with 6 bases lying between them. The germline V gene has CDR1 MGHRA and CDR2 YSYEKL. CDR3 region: CASSQGLDQPQHF. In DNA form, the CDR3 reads TGCGCCAGCAGCCAAGGGTTAGATCAGCCCCAGCATTTT.

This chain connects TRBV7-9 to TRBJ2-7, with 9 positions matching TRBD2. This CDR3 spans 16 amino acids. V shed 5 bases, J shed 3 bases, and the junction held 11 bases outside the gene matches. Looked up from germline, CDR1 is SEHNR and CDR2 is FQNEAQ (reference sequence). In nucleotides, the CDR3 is TGTGCCAGCAGCCAAGAGGGGGCTAGCGGGATCTACGAGCAGTACTTC. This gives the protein CASSQEGASGIYEQYF.

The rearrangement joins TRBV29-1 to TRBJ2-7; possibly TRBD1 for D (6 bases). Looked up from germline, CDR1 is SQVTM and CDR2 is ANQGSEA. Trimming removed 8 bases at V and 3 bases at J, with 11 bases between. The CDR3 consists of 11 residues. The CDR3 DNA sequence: TGCAGCACCGGGACACGCTACGAGCAGTACTTC. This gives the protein CSTGTRYEQYF.

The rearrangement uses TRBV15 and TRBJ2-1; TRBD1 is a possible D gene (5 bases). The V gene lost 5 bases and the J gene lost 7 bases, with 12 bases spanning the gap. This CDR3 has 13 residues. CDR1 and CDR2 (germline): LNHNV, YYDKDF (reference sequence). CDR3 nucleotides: TGTGCCACCAGCTGGACAAGGAGTAATGAGCAGTTCTTC. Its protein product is CATSWTRSNEQFF.

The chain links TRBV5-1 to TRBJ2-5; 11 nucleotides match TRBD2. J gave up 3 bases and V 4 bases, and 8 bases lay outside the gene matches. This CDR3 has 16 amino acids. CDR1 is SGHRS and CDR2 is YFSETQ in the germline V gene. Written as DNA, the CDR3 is TGCGCCAGCAGCCTTCGACTAGCGGGACCCAAAGAGACCCAGTACTTC. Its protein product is CASSLRLAGPKETQYF.